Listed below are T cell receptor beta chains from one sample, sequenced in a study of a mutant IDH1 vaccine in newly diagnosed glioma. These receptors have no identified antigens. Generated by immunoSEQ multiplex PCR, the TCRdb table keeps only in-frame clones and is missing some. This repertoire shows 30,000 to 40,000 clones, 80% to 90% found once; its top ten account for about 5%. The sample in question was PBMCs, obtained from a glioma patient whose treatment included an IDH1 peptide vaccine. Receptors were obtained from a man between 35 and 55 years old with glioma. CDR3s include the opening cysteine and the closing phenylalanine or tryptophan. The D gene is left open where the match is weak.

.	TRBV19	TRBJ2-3	CASSILGSSTDTQYF	TGTGCCAGTAGTATTCTAGGTTCTAGCACAGATACGCAGTATTTT
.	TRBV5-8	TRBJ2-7	CASSPGQSPALEQYF	TGTGCCAGCAGCCCCGGACAGTCTCCAGCACTGGAGCAGTACTTC
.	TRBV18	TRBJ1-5	CASSPSRGGAGQPQHF	TGTGCCAGCTCCCCTTCACGGGGGGGCGCGGGTCAGCCCCAGCATTTT
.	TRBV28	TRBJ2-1	CASSLKLGSNNEQFF	TGTGCCAGCAGTTTAAAGCTCGGGAGCAACAATGAGCAGTTCTTC
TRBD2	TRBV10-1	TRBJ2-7	CASSEGGEHEQYF	TGCGCCAGCAGTGAGGGGGGGGAGCACGAGCAGTACTTC
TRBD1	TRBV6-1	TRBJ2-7	CASERVRQGMSEQYF	TGTGCCAGCGAACGTGTGAGACAGGGGATGTCCGAGCAGTACTTC
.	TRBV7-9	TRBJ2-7	CASSLAQSYEQYF	TGTGCCAGCAGCTTAGCCCAGAGCTACGAGCAGTACTTC
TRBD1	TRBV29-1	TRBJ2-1	CSAAVPGQTRSYNEQFF	TGCAGCGCTGCTGTTCCGGGACAGACGCGCTCCTACAATGAGCAGTTCTTC
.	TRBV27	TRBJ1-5	CASSLFFGEGNQPQHF	TGTGCCAGCAGTTTATTTTTCGGTGAGGGCAATCAGCCCCAGCATTTT
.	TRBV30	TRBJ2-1	CAWRRQPYNEQFF	TGTGCCTGGAGGCGGCAGCCGTACAATGAGCAGTTCTTC
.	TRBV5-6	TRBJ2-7	CASSSRGRASYEQYF	TGTGCCAGCAGCTCCCGAGGACGGGCGTCCTACGAGCAGTACTTC
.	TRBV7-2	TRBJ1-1	CASSSLVRDGNRRAEAFF	TGTGCCAGCAGCTCCCTCGTCCGGGACGGAAATCGGAGGGCTGAAGCTTTCTTT